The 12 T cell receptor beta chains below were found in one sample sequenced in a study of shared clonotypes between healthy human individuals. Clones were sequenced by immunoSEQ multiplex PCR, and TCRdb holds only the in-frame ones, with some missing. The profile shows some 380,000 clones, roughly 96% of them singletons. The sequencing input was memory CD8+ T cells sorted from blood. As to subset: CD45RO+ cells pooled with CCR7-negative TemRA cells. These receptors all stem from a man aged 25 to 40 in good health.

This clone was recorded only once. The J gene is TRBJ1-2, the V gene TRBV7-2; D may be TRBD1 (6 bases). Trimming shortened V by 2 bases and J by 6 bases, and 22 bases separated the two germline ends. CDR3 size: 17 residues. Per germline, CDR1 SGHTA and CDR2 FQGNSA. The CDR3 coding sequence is TGTGCCAGCAGCTTATCGGGGGGCCTACTCCCTAAAAATGGCTACACCTTC. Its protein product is CASSLSGGLLPKNGYTF.

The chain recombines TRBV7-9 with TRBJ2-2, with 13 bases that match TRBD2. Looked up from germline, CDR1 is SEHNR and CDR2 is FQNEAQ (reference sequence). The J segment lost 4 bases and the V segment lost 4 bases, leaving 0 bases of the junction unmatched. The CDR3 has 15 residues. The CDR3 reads CASSWTSGSTGELFF. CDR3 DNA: TGTGCCAGCAGCTGGACTAGCGGGAGCACCGGGGAGCTGTTTTTT.

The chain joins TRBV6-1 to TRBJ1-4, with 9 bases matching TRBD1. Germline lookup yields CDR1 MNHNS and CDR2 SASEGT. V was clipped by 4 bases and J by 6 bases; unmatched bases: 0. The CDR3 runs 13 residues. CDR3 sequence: CASSGQGDEKLFF. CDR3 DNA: TGTGCCAGCAGTGGACAGGGGGATGAAAAACTGTTTTTT.

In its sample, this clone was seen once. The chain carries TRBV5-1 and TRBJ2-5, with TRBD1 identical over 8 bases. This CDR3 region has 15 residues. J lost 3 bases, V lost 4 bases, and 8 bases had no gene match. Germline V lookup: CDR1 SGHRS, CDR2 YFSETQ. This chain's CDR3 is CASSAGRGREETQYF. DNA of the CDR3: TGCGCCAGCAGCGCTGGCAGGGGGCGCGAAGAGACCCAGTACTTC. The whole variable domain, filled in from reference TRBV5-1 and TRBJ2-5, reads KAGVTQTPRYLIKTRGQQVTLSCSPISGHRSVSWYQQTPGQGLQFLFEYFSETQRNKGNFPGRFSGRQFSNSRSEMNVSTLELGDSALYLCASSAGRGREETQYFGPGTRLLVL.

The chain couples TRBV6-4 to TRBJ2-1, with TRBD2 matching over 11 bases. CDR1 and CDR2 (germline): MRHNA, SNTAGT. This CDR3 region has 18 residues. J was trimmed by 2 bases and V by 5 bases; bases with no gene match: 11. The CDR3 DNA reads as TGTGCCAGCAGTTTCCTATGGCTAGCGGGAGGCCCCTACAATGAGCAGTTCTTC. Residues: CASSFLWLAGGPYNEQFF.

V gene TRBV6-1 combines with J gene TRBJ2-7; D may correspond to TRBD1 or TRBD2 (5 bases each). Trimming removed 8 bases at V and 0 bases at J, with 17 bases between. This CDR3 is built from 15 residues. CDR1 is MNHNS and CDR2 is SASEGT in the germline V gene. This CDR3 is CASVLGVSLSYEQYF. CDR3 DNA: TGTGCCAGCGTACTGGGGGTGAGCCTCTCCTACGAGCAGTACTTC.

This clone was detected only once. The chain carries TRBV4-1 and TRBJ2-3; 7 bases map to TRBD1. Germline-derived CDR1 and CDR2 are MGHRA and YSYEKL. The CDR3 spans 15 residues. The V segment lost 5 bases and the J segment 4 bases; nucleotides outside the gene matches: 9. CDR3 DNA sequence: TGCGCCAGCAGCGATGGGGACAGAGCAGCAGATACGCAGTATTTT. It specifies CASSDGDRAADTQYF.

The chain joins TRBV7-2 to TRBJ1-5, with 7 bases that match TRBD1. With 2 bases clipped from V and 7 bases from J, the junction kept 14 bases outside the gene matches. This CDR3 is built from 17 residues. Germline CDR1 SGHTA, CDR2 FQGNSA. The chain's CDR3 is CASSLNGGAGGGQPQHF. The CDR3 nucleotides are TGTGCCAGCAGCTTAAATGGAGGGGCAGGGGGTGGGCAGCCCCAGCATTTT.

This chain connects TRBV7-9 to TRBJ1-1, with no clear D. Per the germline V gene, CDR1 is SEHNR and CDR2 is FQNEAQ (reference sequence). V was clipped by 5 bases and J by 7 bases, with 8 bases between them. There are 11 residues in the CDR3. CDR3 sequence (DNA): TGTGCCAGCAGCCCCTGGGGTGAAGCTTTCTTT. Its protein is CASSPWGEAFF.

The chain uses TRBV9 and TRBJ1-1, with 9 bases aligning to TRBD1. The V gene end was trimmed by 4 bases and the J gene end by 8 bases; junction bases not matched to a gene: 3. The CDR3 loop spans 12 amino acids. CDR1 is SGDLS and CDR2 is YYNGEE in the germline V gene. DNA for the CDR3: TGTGCCAGCAGCCAGGGGACAGGGGAAGCTTTCTTT. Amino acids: CASSQGTGEAFF.

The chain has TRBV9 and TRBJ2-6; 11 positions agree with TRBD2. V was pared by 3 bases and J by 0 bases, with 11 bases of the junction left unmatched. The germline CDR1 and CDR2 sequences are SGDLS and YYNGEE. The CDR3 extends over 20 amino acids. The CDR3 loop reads CASSGRLAGGIGSGANVLTF. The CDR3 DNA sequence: TGTGCCAGCAGCGGGAGGCTAGCGGGAGGAATCGGCTCTGGGGCCAACGTCCTGACTTTC.

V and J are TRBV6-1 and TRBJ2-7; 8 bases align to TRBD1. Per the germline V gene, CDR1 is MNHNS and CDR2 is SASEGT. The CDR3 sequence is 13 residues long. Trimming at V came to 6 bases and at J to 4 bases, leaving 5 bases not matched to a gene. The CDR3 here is CASSAGQVYEQYF. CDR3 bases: TGTGCCAGCAGCGCGGGACAGGTATACGAGCAGTACTTC.